The 27 T cell receptor beta chains listed next were all sequenced from one sample in a study of blood T cells in healthy people across ages. Together with a sample-barcoded 5' primer, a J-beta primer mix was included in a second PCR lasting roughly 6 to 12 cycles. Using its own MiXCR run on the 5' RACE reads, TCRdb lists one record per CDR3 protein. The sample has 1.8 million or so distinct CDR3 sequences; approximately 39% are singletons. Sequenced input: blood. These TCRs come from a human donor in good health.

The V call is TRBV7-2, the J call TRBJ2-1, with 10 positions matching TRBD2. Looked up from germline, CDR1 is SGHTA and CDR2 is FQGNSA. Losses at the gene ends were 2 bases for V and 10 bases for J; bases not matched to a gene: 5. CDR3 size: 14 residues. CDR3 bases: TGTGCCAGCAGCTTAACTAGCGGGGAGATAGAGCAGTTCTTC. Translated: CASSLTSGEIEQFF.

The CDR3 is CASTLGETEAFF. Here the CDR3 DNA reads TGTGCCAGCACCCTCGGTGAAACTGAAGCTTTCTTT. The chain recombines TRBV12-3 or TRBV12-4 with TRBJ1-1; D is ambiguous. The CDR3 loop spans 12 amino acids. Between the trimmed V and J ends, which lost 7 bases and 5 bases, there was a span of 11 bases.

J is TRBJ1-2 and V is TRBV7-6; TRBD1 matches 8 bases. The CDR3 loop spans 13 amino acids. The germline CDR1 and CDR2 sequences are SGHVS and FNYEAQ. The V gene end was trimmed by 5 bases and the J gene end by 12 bases; junction bases not matched to a gene: 11. The chain's CDR3 is CASSPGGARGHTF. As DNA, the CDR3 is TGTGCCAGCAGCCCAGGGGGCGCGAGGGGCCACACCTTC.

This chain uses TRBV14 with TRBJ2-5; TRBD1 matches at 7 bases. The J call may be in error: the DNA end matches TRBJ2-7 better. This CDR3 comprises 15 residues. CDR1 is SGHDN, CDR2 FVKESK, per germline. In DNA, the CDR3 is TGTGCCAGCAGCCAAGGACGGACAGGAGTCTACGAGCAGTACTTC. Its translation: CASSQGRTGVYEQYF.

This chain joins TRBV28 and TRBJ2-3; 15 bases fit TRBD2. This CDR3 is 18 amino acids long. Looked up from germline, CDR1 is MDHEN and CDR2 is SYDVKM. Trimming took 8 bases from V and 0 from J; bases not matched to a gene: 9. Here the CDR3 DNA reads TGTGCCAGCTATAGCGGACTAGCGGGGGGGCCTAGCACAGATACGCAGTATTTT. Residues: CASYSGLAGGPSTDTQYF.

On this clonotype itself: One end of the junction does not line up with germline, which may come from a read error. In DNA form, the CDR3 reads TGCAGTGCTGGAGATTACGGCAATCAGCCCCAGCATTTT. Translating gives CSAGDYGNQPQHF. The V call is TRBV20-1, the J call TRBJ1-5, with D uncertain. Germline CDR1 and CDR2: DFQATT and SNEGSKA (reference sequence). CDR3 length: 13 amino acids.

V is TRBV19 and J is TRBJ1-5, with 7 positions matching TRBD1. CDR3 length equals 16 residues. Unmatched junction bases numbered 9, after V lost 5 bases and J lost 2 bases. Germline V gives CDR1 LNHDA, CDR2 SQIVND (reference sequence). The CDR3 DNA reads as TGTGCCAGTAGTCGCGACAGGGTTAGTGGCAATCAGCCCCAGCATTTT. Translating gives CASSRDRVSGNQPQHF.

This clonotype has more than one count but fewer than ten. The chain carries TRBV20-1 and TRBJ2-1; D is possibly TRBD2 (5 bases). Trimming took 4 bases from V and 3 from J, leaving 13 bases between them. Germline CDR1 reads DFQATT; CDR2 reads SNEGSKA (reference sequence). The CDR3 length is 14 residues. Here the CDR3 DNA reads TGCAGTGCTACCCCTAAAGGACTCTACAATGAGCAGTTCTTC. Amino acids: CSATPKGLYNEQFF.

The rearrangement uses TRBV9 and TRBJ2-3; weak D call: TRBD2 (6 bases). V was trimmed by 0 bases and J by 5 bases, leaving 10 bases between them. This CDR3 is 14 amino acids long. Germline-derived CDR1 and CDR2 are SGDLS and YYNGEE. CDR3 nucleotide sequence: TGTGCCAGCAGCGTAGGGGGAGGCAGAGATACGCAGTATTTT. As protein: CASSVGGGRDTQYF.

This clonotype was counted a few times. The chain couples TRBV6-5 to TRBJ2-7, with D unclear. CDR1 and CDR2 from the germline V gene are MNHEY and SVGAGI. V was cut by 6 bases and J by 3 bases, with 9 bases left in between. This CDR3 has 12 residues. The CDR3 spells CASRGYIYEQYF. CDR3 sequence (DNA): TGTGCCAGCAGGGGGTATATCTACGAGCAGTACTTC.

J is TRBJ2-7 and V is TRBV20-1; 12 nucleotides agree with TRBD2. The CDR3 sequence is 17 residues long. With 3 bases clipped from V and 2 bases from J, the junction kept 11 bases outside the gene matches. CDR1 is DFQATT and CDR2 is SNEGSKA in the germline V gene (reference sequence). Here the CDR3 DNA reads TGCAGTGCTAGTGCCCTCAGGGCTAGCGGGGGGGCCTACGAGCAGTACTTC. Protein sequence: CSASALRASGGAYEQYF.

The chain couples TRBV5-1 to TRBJ1-1; D gene uncertain. The CDR3 is 16 residues long. Germline V gene sequence: CDR1 SGHRS, CDR2 YFSETQ. Trimming stripped 0 bases from V and 0 bases from J, with 12 bases between. DNA for the CDR3: TGCGCCAGCAGCTTGGATGACTCTCTCTTGAACACTGAAGCTTTCTTT. Its translation: CASSLDDSLLNTEAFF.

This clonotype was detected only a few times. CDR3 in amino acids: CASLRGSPYNSPLHF. The CDR3 nucleotides are TGTGCCAGCCTTCGAGGGAGCCCCTATAATTCACCCCTCCACTTT. The genes are TRBV2 and TRBJ1-6; no clear D gene. Trimming removed 8 bases at V and 2 bases at J, with 13 bases between. The germline gives CDR1 SNHLY, CDR2 FYNNEI. This CDR3 is built from 15 residues. Supplemented by reference TRBV2 and TRBJ1-6, the full variable domain reads EPEVTQTPSHQVTQMGQEVILRCVPISNHLYFYWYRQILGQKVEFLVSFYNNEISEKSEIFDDQFSVERPDGSNFTLKIRSTKLEDSAMYFCASLRGSPYNSPLHFGNGTRLTVT.

This clonotype was seen many times. The CDR3 DNA sequence: TGCAGTGCTAGACCCCCCGACAATGAGCAGTTCTTC. Its translation is CSARPPDNEQFF. This sequence joins TRBV20-1 and TRBJ2-1, with D uncertain. V lost 2 bases, J lost 5 bases, and 7 bases lay in between. CDR1 is DFQATT and CDR2 is SNEGSKA in the germline V gene (reference sequence). The CDR3 has 12 amino acids.

This clonotype appeared a single time. CDR3 loop: CASSVGQEVTYNEQFF. As DNA, the CDR3 is TGTGCCAGCAGCGTAGGACAAGAAGTGACCTACAATGAGCAGTTCTTC. The chain employs TRBV9 and TRBJ2-1; D remains unclear. The length of the CDR3 is 16 residues. The germline V gene has CDR1 SGDLS and CDR2 YYNGEE. V lost 0 bases and J lost 2, with 12 bases in between.

The genes are TRBV5-1 and TRBJ1-4, with D uncertain. This CDR3 is built from 17 residues. Trimming shortened V by 4 bases and J by 1 base, and 17 bases separated the two germline ends. Germline V gene lookup returns CDR1 SGHRS and CDR2 YFSETQ. The CDR3 DNA follows: TGCGCCAGCAGCGGGAGAGGAGGACTAGGAACTAATGAAAAACTGTTTTTT. This sequence encodes CASSGRGGLGTNEKLFF. The complete variable domain, with remaining parts taken from reference TRBV5-1 and TRBJ1-4, reads KAGVTQTPRYLIKTRGQQVTLSCSPISGHRSVSWYQQTPGQGLQFLFEYFSETQRNKGNFPGRFSGRQFSNSRSEMNVSTLELGDSALYLCASSGRGGLGTNEKLFFGSGTQLSVL.

The table lists this clonotype with a few counts. This chain joins TRBV4-1 and TRBJ2-3; 11 bases fit TRBD2. The germline CDR1 and CDR2 sequences are MGHRA and YSYEKL. The CDR3 sequence is 17 residues long. After removal of 2 bases from V and 5 bases from J, the junction contained 9 bases not matched to a gene. CDR3 coding DNA: TGCGCCAGCAGCCAATACAAGACTAGCGGGGATGGAGATACGCAGTATTTT. It encodes CASSQYKTSGDGDTQYF.

The chain combines TRBV9 with TRBJ1-1; a possible D gene is TRBD1 (6 bases). CDR3 length: 13 amino acids. V lost 4 bases and J 10 bases, leaving 17 bases between the germline ends. CDR1 and CDR2 from the germline V gene are SGDLS and YYNGEE. CDR3 nucleotides: TGTGCCAGCAGCCGACAGGAGCGTGCAGTAGCTTTCTTT. This codes for CASSRQERAVAFF.

About this clonotype: This may be a read error, as it is one base from a much larger clone. The genes are TRBV2 and TRBJ1-2; tentatively, D is TRBD1 (5 bases). This CDR3 has 14 residues. Germline V gene sequence: CDR1 SNHLY, CDR2 FYNNEI. The CDR3 coding sequence is TGTGCCAGCAGGGAACCGGGACCTAACTATGGCTGCACCTTC. It yields the protein CASREPGPNYGCTF.

The rearrangement joins TRBV3-1 to TRBJ1-1; no clear D gene. Germline V gene data show CDR1 as LGHDT and CDR2 as YNNKEL (reference sequence). The CDR3 runs 11 residues. Trimming took off 2 bases at V and 9 bases at J, with 7 bases between the two ends. The CDR3 protein is CASSQMGQAFF. CDR3 bases: TGTGCCAGCAGCCAAATGGGCCAAGCTTTCTTT.

This clonotype was seen a few times. The rearrangement links TRBV7-2 to TRBJ2-3, with 11 bases fitting TRBD2. The V and J ends lost 1 base and 2 bases, in that order; junction bases with no gene match: 14. Germline lookup yields CDR1 SGHTA and CDR2 FQGNSA. The CDR3 is 20 amino acids. The CDR3 protein is CASSLDGVILAGADTDTQYF. In nucleotides, the CDR3 is TGTGCCAGCAGCTTAGACGGGGTTATACTAGCGGGGGCCGACACAGATACGCAGTATTTT.

The gene calls are TRBV12-3 or TRBV12-4 and TRBJ2-4; D unresolved. Trimming took off 6 bases at V and 3 bases at J, with 9 bases between the two ends. The CDR3 extends over 13 amino acids. Written as DNA, the CDR3 is TGTGCCAGCAGACATAGGGTCAAAAACATTCAGTACTTC. Translating gives CASRHRVKNIQYF.

The chain links TRBV7-6 to TRBJ2-1; perhaps TRBD2 as D (6 bases). Trimming pared 3 bases from V and 5 bases from J, leaving 11 bases between. This CDR3 is built from 14 residues. Germline V gene sequence: CDR1 SGHVS, CDR2 FNYEAQ. The CDR3 loop reads CASSFGGANNEQFF. The CDR3 DNA is TGTGCCAGCAGCTTCGGCGGGGCAAACAATGAGCAGTTCTTC.

This clonotype was counted a few times. This chain uses TRBV6-6 with TRBJ2-1; TRBD2 might be the D (6 bases). Germline CDR1 and CDR2: MNHNY and SVGAGI (reference sequence). Trimming cost V 1 base and J 7 bases, with 11 bases left between them. The CDR3 has 14 residues. CDR3 sequence reads: CASSYFAGTNEQFF. DNA for the CDR3: TGTGCCAGCAGTTACTTCGCGGGGACGAATGAGCAGTTCTTC.

The chain recombines TRBV10-3 with TRBJ2-5; 9 nucleotides match TRBD1. V lost 3 bases and J lost 5; bases outside the gene matches: 10. Looked up from germline, CDR1 is ENHRY and CDR2 is SYGVKD. CDR3 length equals 16 residues. CDR3 residues: CAISDPALDRGETQYF. CDR3 DNA sequence: TGTGCCATCAGTGACCCCGCCTTAGACAGGGGGGAGACCCAGTACTTC.

The rearrangement joins TRBV5-1 to TRBJ2-1, with 7 bases matching TRBD2. The end of the DNA is better explained by TRBJ2-7, so the J call may be wrong. The CDR3 spans 16 residues. Germline CDR1 reads SGHRS; CDR2 reads YFSETQ. In DNA, the CDR3 is TGCGCCAGCACCACGTCGCGGGGGAGCTCCTACAATGAGCAGTACTTC. Encoded protein: CASTTSRGSSYNEQYF.

This clonotype was observed a few times. V usage is TRBV7-2 and J usage is TRBJ2-3; 8 bases match TRBD2. The CDR3 is made up of 16 amino acids. With 3 bases clipped from V and 2 bases from J, the junction kept 7 bases outside the gene matches. Germline CDR1 SGHTA, CDR2 FQGNSA. Here the CDR3 DNA reads TGTGCCAGCAGCTTGCGGCGAGGACTAGCCACAGATACGCAGTATTTT. As protein: CASSLRRGLATDTQYF.